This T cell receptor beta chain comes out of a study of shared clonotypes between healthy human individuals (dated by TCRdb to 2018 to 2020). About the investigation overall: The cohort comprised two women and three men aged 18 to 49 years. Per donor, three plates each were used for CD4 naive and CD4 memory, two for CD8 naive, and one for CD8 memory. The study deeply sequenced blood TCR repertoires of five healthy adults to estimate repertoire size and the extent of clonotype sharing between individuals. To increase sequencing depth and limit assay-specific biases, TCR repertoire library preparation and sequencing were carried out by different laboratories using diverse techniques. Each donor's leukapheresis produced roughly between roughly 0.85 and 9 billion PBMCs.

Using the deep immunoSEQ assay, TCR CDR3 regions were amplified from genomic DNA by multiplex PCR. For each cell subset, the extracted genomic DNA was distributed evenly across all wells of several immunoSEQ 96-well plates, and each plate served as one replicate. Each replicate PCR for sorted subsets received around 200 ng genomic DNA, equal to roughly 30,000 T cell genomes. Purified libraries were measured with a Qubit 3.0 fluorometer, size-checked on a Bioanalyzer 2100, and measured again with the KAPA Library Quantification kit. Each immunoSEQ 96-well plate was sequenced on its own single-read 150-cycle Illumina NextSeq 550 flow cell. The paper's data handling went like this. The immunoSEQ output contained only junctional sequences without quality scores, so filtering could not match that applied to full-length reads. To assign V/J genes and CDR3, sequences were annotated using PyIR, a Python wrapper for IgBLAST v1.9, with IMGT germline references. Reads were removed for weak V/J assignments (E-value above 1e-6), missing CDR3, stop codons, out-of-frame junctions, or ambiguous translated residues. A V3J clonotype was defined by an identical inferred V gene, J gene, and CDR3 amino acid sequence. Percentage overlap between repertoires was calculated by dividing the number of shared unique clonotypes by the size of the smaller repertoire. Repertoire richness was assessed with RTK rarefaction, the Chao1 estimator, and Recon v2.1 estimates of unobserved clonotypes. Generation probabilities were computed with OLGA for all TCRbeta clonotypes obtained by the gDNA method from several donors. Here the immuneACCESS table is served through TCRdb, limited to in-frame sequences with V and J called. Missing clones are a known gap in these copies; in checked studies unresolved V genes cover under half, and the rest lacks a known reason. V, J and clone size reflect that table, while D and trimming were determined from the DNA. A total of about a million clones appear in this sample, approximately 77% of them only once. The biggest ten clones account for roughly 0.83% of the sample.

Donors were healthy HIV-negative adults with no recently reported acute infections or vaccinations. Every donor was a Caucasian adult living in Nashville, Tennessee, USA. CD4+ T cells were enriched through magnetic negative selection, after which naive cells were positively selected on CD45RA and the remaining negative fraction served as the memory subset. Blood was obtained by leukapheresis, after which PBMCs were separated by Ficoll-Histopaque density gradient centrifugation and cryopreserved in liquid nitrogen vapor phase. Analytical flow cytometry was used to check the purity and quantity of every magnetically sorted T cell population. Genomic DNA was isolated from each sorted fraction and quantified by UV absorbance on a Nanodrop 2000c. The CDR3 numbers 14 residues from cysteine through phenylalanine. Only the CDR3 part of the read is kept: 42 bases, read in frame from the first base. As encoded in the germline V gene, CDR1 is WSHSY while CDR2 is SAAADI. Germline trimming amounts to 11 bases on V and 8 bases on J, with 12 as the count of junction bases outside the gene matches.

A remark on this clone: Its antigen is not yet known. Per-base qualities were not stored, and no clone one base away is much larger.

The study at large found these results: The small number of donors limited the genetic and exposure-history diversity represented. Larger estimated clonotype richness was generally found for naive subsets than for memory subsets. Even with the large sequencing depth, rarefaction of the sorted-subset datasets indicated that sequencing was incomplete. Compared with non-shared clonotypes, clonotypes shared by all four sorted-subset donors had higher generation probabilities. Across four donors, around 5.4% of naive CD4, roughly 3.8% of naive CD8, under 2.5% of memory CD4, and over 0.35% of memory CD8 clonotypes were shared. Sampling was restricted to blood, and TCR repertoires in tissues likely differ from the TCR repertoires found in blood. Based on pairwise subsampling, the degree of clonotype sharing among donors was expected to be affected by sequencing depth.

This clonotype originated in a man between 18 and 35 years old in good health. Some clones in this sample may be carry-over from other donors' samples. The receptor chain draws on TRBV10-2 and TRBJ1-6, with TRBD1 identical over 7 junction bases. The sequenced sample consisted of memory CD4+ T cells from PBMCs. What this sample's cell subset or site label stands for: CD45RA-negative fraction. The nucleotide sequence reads TGCGCCGTAAGACCGGGACAGAGGGATTCACCCCTCCACTTT. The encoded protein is CAVRPGQRDSPLHF.